The 22 T cell receptor beta chains below were found in one sample sequenced in a study of molecular identifiers for immune sequencing clone quantification. TCRdb reprocessed the PCR reads via MiXCR and lists one record per CDR3 protein. The data hold about half a million distinct CDR3 sequences, with 20% to 25% observed a single time. The sequencing input was naive CD8+ T cells from blood, with Jurkat cell RNA spiked in. The subset was: FACS-sorted CD8+CD4-CCR7+CD45RA+ naive T cells. These receptors all come from a human donor in good health. Some libraries in this study had Jurkat cell RNA spiked in.

The chain recombines TRBV20-1 with TRBJ2-5, with D possibly being TRBD1 (5 bases). The V and J ends lost 6 bases and 2 bases respectively, with 16 bases between them. The CDR3 has 14 residues. Germline V gene sequence: CDR1 DFQATT, CDR2 SNEGSKA (reference sequence). CDR3 nucleotides: TGCAGTGCATCAGGGATCCACCATCAAGAGACCCAGTACTTC. Its protein is CSASGIHHQETQYF.

CDR3 loop: CASSLLDSEVYGYTF. In DNA, the CDR3 is TGTGCCAGCAGCTTATTGGACAGCGAGGTTTATGGCTACACCTTC. This sequence joins TRBV7-9 and TRBJ1-2, with D possibly matching TRBD1 (6 bases). The V gene's germline CDR1 is SEHNR and CDR2 FQNEAQ (reference sequence). CDR3 length: 15 amino acids. The ends were cut back, 2 bases at V and 5 bases at J, with 15 bases in the middle.

V and J are TRBV19 and TRBJ1-5; the match to TRBD1 covers 9 bases. The V segment lost 7 bases and the J segment 5 bases; nucleotides outside the gene matches: 6. This CDR3 region has 14 residues. In germline, CDR1 is LNHDA, CDR2 SQIVND (reference sequence). The CDR3 loop is CASNLGQGYQPQHF. For the CDR3, the DNA is TGTGCCAGTAATCTAGGACAGGGGTATCAGCCCCAGCATTTT.

The chain combines TRBV7-9 with TRBJ2-5; D remains ambiguous. With 1 base removed from V and 9 bases from J, the gap between germline ends came to 12 bases. Looked up from germline, CDR1 is SEHNR and CDR2 is FQNEAQ (reference sequence). This CDR3 spans 13 amino acids. The CDR3 region has the DNA TGTGCCAGCAGCTTAGGCAGTCTTGAGGCCCAGTACTTC. Its translation: CASSLGSLEAQYF. Full variable domain (remainder filled in from reference TRBV7-9 and TRBJ2-5): DTGVSQNPRHKITKRGQNVTFRCDPISEHNRLYWYRQTLGQGPEFLTYFQNEAQLEKSRLLSDRFSAERPKGSFSTLEIQRTEQGDSAMYLCASSLGSLEAQYFGPGTRLLVL.

At least ten counts were recorded for this clonotype. The chain recombines TRBV25-1 with TRBJ1-1, with D possibly being TRBD1 (6 bases). The germline V and J ends were trimmed by 3 bases and 4 bases, with 12 bases remaining between them. Germline-derived CDR1 and CDR2 are MGHDK and SYGVNS. This CDR3 region has 14 residues. Here the CDR3 reads CASSDGGLSTEAFF. In nucleotides, the CDR3 is TGTGCCAGCAGTGACGGGGGGCTCTCCACTGAAGCTTTCTTT.

This chain joins TRBV9 and TRBJ2-6; D call uncertain. V was clipped by 0 bases and J by 0 bases, with 1 base between them. Germline CDR1 SGDLS, CDR2 YYNGEE. This CDR3 is 14 amino acids long. The CDR3 loop reads CASSVASGANVLTF. As DNA, the CDR3 is TGTGCCAGCAGCGTAGCCTCTGGGGCCAACGTCCTGACTTTC.

V usage is TRBV15 and J usage is TRBJ2-6; 10 bases line up with TRBD1. J lost 1 base, V lost 8 bases, and 2 bases had no gene match. The CDR3 extends over 15 amino acids. The germline V gene encodes CDR1 LNHNV and CDR2 YYDKDF (reference sequence). The CDR3 region is CATGTGASGANVLTF. CDR3 nucleotide sequence: TGTGCCACCGGGACAGGGGCGTCTGGGGCCAACGTCCTGACTTTC.

The sample holds many counts of this clonotype. This chain joins TRBV29-1 and TRBJ2-5, with D uncertain. The germline V gene encodes CDR1 SQVTM and CDR2 ANQGSEA. The length of the CDR3 is 14 residues. V shed 4 bases and J shed 8 bases, with 20 bases lying between them. The CDR3 here is CSVVPAGPKFTQYF. CDR3 DNA sequence: TGCAGCGTTGTCCCAGCAGGTCCTAAGTTTACCCAGTACTTC.

This clonotype was counted ten times or more. The chain couples TRBV28 to TRBJ1-1; D is ambiguous. CDR1 and CDR2 (germline): MDHEN, SYDVKM. The CDR3 length is 11 residues. The V and J ends lost 3 bases and 2 bases respectively, with 1 base between them. CDR3 in DNA: TGTGCCAGCAGTTTTAACACTGAAGCTTTCTTT. Translated: CASSFNTEAFF. Full variable domain (outside the CDR3, taken from reference TRBV28 and TRBJ1-1): DVKVTQSSRYLVKRTGEKVFLECVQDMDHENMFWYRQDPGLGLRLIYFSYDVKMKEKGDIPEGYSVSREKKERFSLILESASTNQTSMYLCASSFNTEAFFGQGTRLTVV.

Note on this clonotype: This may stem from a read error, because a much larger clone lies one nucleotide away. V and J are TRBV12-3 or TRBV12-4 and TRBJ1-1; weak D call: TRBD1 (6 bases). This CDR3 region has 22 residues. Trimming removed 6 bases from V and 1 base from J, with 36 bases in between. Here the CDR3 DNA reads TGTGCCAGCAGGCCACCAACCTTTTCTGGGGCTAGGACAGTGTCAGAGAACACTGAAGCTTTCTTT. Translation: CASRPPTFSGARTVSENTEAFF.

Worth noting for this clonotype: One base away lies a much larger clone, so this may be a sequencing read error. This chain joins TRBV6-2 or TRBV6-3 and TRBJ1-1, with no clear D. With 8 bases removed from V and 3 bases from J, the gap between germline ends came to 13 bases. The CDR3 is 13 residues long. Germline lookup yields CDR1 MNHEY and CDR2 SVGEGT. CDR3 coding DNA: TGTGCCAGCGCCTTCGGAGTATACACTGAAGCTTTCTTT. Protein product: CASAFGVYTEAFF.

The CDR3 sequence is CASSTTTGSYNEQFF. Written as DNA, the CDR3 is TGTGCCAGCAGTACGACGACAGGCTCCTACAATGAGCAGTTCTTC. This chain joins TRBV28 and TRBJ2-1; a possible D gene is TRBD1 (6 bases). The CDR3 has 15 amino acids. CDR1 is MDHEN, CDR2 SYDVKM, per germline. V was pared by 5 bases and J by 0 bases, with 11 bases between.

This clonotype was picked up many times. The chain uses TRBV3-1 and TRBJ1-5; D ambiguous. The CDR3 runs 13 residues. Trimming left V 1 base short and J 6 bases short, with 7 bases between. Looked up from germline, CDR1 is LGHDT and CDR2 is YNNKEL (reference sequence). The CDR3 nucleotides are TGTGCCAGCAGCCAAGTGCTGGGTCAGCCCCAGCATTTT. Protein: CASSQVLGQPQHF.

Ten or more counts support this clonotype. The chain has TRBV7-9 and TRBJ1-5; no clear D. This CDR3 is 13 amino acids long. The germline CDR1 and CDR2 sequences are SEHNR and FQNEAQ (reference sequence). The V and J ends lost 5 bases and 5 bases respectively, with 10 bases between them. The CDR3 is CASSPHSDQPQHF. The CDR3 DNA reads as TGTGCCAGCAGCCCGCATTCTGATCAGCCCCAGCATTTT.

The chain joins TRBV2 to TRBJ2-1; D may be TRBD1 (5 bases). V dropped 5 bases and J dropped 4 bases, with 15 bases sitting between them. Germline CDR1 SNHLY, CDR2 FYNNEI. The CDR3 sequence is 15 residues long. DNA of the CDR3: TGTGCCAGCAGTCAGAGCAGGGTTACGTACAATGAGCAGTTCTTC. It yields the protein CASSQSRVTYNEQFF.

This clonotype was picked up a small number of times. This chain connects TRBV6-2 or TRBV6-3 to TRBJ2-1; D assignment may be TRBD1 or TRBD2 (5 bases each). V was cut by 7 bases and J by 3 bases, with 19 bases left in between. Germline V gene sequence: CDR1 MNHEY, CDR2 SVGEGT. The CDR3 totals 16 residues. The CDR3 region has the DNA TGTGCCAGCATACCCGCTTCGGGACCCTACTACAATGAGCAGTTCTTC. As protein: CASIPASGPYYNEQFF.

Notes on this clonotype: A much larger clonotype is one base distant, so this may be a read error. The chain carries TRBV4-3 and TRBJ2-7; D is unresolved. Germline CDR1 reads LGHNA; CDR2 reads YSLEER. This CDR3 region has 13 residues. The CDR3 reads CACSQTRTYEQYF. The CDR3, as DNA: TGCGCCTGCAGCCAAACCCGGACCTACGAGCAGTACTTC.

This clonotype was seen at least ten times. The chain uses TRBV4-3 and TRBJ2-7; weak D call: TRBD2 (5 bases). The V gene's germline CDR1 is LGHNA and CDR2 YSLEER. Trimming stripped 0 bases from V and 2 bases from J, with 14 bases between. The CDR3 has 16 amino acids. The CDR3, as DNA: TGCGCCAGCAGCCAAGAACGGACTCTGCCTCCCTACGAGCAGTACTTC. Amino acid sequence: CASSQERTLPPYEQYF.

This clonotype was seen many times. The V gene is TRBV5-4, the J gene TRBJ2-5; D is unclear. Deletions cut 0 bases from V and 0 bases from J, with 9 bases between. The germline V gene has CDR1 SGHNT and CDR2 YYREEE (reference sequence). CDR3 length equals 15 residues. The CDR3 nucleotides read TGTGCCAGCAGCTTGGACAGTCTGAACCAAGAGACCCAGTACTTC. Encoded protein: CASSLDSLNQETQYF.

The sample holds many counts of this clonotype. This rearrangement joins TRBV6-2 or TRBV6-3 to TRBJ2-2, with D unclear. Germline CDR1 reads MNHEY; CDR2 reads SVGEGT. V was shortened by 4 bases and J by 4 bases, with 7 bases between the two germline ends. This CDR3 is built from 13 residues. The CDR3 DNA reads as TGTGCCAGCAGTTGGTCTGGCACCGGGGAGCTGTTTTTT. Translating it yields CASSWSGTGELFF.

At least ten counts were recorded for this clonotype. The rearrangement uses TRBV4-1 and TRBJ1-3; unclear D gene. Trimming removed 3 bases from V and 0 bases from J, with 3 bases in between. The length of the CDR3 is 13 residues. CDR1 is MGHRA, CDR2 YSYEKL, per germline. The CDR3 here is CASSQISGNTIYF. In nucleotides, the CDR3 is TGCGCCAGCAGCCAGATCTCTGGAAACACCATATATTTT.

J is TRBJ2-5 and V is TRBV2, with 9 positions matching TRBD2. Looked up from germline, CDR1 is SNHLY and CDR2 is FYNNEI. The V and J ends lost 5 bases and 6 bases, in that order; junction bases with no gene match: 10. The CDR3 sequence is 15 residues long. The CDR3 DNA sequence: TGTGCCAGCAGTCTGGGCGGGGGGGCCCGACAGACCCAGTACTTC. Its translation: CASSLGGGARQTQYF.